The clone carrying this T cell receptor beta chain was seen at least ten times. Its specificity is unknown. This CDR3 region has 15 residues. From germline, CDR1 is DFQATT and CDR2 SNEGSKA (reference sequence). Germline trimming cut 6 bases from V and 2 bases from J; bases unmatched to any gene: 9. Peripheral blood, 9.5 to 10 milliliters per donor, was collected. The data originate from a study of blood T cells in healthy people across ages. Study-wide results and limits: Not knowing donor CMV status may have confounded expanded clonotype changes.

PCR was performed a second time for 7 to 11 cycles using a sample-barcoded 5' primer and a J-beta primer mix. Each cDNA molecule carried a tag from a template-switch adaptor that contained 12 random nucleotides. TCRdb independently ran MiXCR on the 5' RACE reads; one entry per CDR3 protein. The table records about 940,000 distinct CDR3 sequences, around 46% of them present only once. The genes are TRBV20-1 and TRBJ2-1; 8 nucleotides match TRBD2. This sequence was found in a man under 40 in good health. The specimen was blood. The CDR3 spells CSATTGTSTYNEQFF. The CDR3 nucleotides are TGCAGTGCAACTACCGGGACTAGTACCTACAATGAGCAGTTCTTC.